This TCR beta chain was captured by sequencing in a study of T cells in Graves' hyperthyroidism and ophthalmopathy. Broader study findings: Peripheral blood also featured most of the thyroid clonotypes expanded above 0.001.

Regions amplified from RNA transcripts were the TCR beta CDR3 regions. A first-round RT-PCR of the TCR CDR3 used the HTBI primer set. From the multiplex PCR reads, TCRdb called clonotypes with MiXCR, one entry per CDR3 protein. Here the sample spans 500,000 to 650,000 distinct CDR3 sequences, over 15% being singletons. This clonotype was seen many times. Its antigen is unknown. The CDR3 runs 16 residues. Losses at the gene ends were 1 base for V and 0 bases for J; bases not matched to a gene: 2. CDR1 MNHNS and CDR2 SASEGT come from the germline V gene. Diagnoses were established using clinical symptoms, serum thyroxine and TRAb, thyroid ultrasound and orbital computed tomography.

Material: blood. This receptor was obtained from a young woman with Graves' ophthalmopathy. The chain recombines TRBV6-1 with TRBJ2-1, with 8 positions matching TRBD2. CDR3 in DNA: TGTGCCAGCAGTGAAGTTAGCGGGATCTCCTACAATGAGCAGTTCTTC. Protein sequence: CASSEVSGISYNEQFF.